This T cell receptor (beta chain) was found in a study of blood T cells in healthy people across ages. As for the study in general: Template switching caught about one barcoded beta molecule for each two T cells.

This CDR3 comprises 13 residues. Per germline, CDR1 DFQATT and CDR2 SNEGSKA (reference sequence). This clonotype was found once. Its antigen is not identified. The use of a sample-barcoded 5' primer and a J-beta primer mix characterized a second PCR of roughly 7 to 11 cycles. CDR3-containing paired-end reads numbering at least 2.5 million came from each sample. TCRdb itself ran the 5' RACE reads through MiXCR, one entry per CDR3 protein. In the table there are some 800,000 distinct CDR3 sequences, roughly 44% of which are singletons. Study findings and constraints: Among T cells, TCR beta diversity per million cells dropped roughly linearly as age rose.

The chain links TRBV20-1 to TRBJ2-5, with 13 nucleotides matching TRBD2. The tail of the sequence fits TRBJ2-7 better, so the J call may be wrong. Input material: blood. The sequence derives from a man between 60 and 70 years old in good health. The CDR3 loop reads CSAPTSGGYEQYF. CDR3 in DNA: TGCAGTGCTCCGACTAGCGGGGGGTACGAGCAGTACTTC.